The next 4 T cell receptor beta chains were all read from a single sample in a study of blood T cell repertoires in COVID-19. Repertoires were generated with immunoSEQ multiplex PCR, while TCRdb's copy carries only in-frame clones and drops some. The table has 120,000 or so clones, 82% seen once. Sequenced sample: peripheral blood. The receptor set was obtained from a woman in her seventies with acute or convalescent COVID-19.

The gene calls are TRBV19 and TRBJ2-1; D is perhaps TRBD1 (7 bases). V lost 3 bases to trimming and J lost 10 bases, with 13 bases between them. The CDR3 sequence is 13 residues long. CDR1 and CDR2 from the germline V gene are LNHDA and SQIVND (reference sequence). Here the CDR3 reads CASSIDRAGEQFF. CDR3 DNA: TGTGCCAGTAGTATCGACAGGGCGGGAGAGCAGTTCTTC.

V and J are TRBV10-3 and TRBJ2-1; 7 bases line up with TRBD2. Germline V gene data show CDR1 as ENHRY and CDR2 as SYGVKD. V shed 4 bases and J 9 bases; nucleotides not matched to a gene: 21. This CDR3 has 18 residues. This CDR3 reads CAISGLQDRDPGRTEQFF. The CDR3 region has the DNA TGTGCCATCAGTGGCCTCCAAGATCGGGACCCCGGGAGGACTGAGCAGTTCTTC.

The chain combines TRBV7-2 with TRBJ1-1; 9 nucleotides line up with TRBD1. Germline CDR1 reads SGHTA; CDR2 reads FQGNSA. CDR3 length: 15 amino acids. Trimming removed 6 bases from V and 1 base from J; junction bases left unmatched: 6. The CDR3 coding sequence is TGTGCCAGCAGGGTACAGGGGGCCGGGAACACTGAAGCTTTCTTT. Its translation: CASRVQGAGNTEAFF.

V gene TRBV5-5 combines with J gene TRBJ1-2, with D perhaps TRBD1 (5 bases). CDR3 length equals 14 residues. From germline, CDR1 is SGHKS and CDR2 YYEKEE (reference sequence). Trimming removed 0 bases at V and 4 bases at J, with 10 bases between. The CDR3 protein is CASSLAQEFYGYTF. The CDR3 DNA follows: TGTGCCAGCAGCTTGGCACAGGAGTTCTATGGCTACACCTTC. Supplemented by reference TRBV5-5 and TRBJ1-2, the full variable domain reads DAGVTQSPTHLIKTRGQQVTLRCSPISGHKSVSWYQQVLGQGPQFIFQYYEKEERGRGNFPDRFSARQFPNYSSELNVNALLLGDSALYLCASSLAQEFYGYTFGSGTRLTVV.